This T cell receptor beta chain was documented in a study of T cell responses to AZD1222 COVID-19 vaccine. Study-wide results and limits: Spike was spanned by vaccine-associated CD4 TCRs, which were dominant at 160-218 and 743-854.

The protocol was immunoSEQ multiplex PCR, while the TCRdb copy is restricted to in-frame clones and leaves out a portion. The data contain some 150,000 clones, more than 85% of them singletons. Notes on this clone: What it recognizes is unknown.

The analysis combined second doses at about 4 or about 12 weeks. The CDR3 contains 14 residues. Germline CDR1 is SGHNT and CDR2 is YYREEE (reference sequence). The V and J ends lost 4 bases and 5 bases, in that order; junction bases with no gene match: 6. The sample here was peripheral blood, taken 28 days after the second AZD1222 dose. This receptor was obtained from an adult who received the AZD1222 COVID-19 vaccine. The gene calls are TRBV5-4 and TRBJ2-7, with 10 positions matching TRBD2. The CDR3 reads CASSKREGRHEQYF. The CDR3, as DNA: TGTGCCAGCAGCAAGCGGGAGGGTCGCCACGAGCAGTACTTC.